Described below is a single T cell receptor (beta chain) sequence and its context. Followed longitudinally, the Seattle patients had been enrolled during active infection. Original processing notes: How many nucleated cells were present was estimated from reference gene primer amplification. Sequencing was performed with immunoSEQ multiplex PCR; in TCRdb, only in-frame clones are kept and a portion is missing. V and J calls and clone size are as listed in that table; D and trimming were resolved from the DNA. This repertoire shows 350,000 to 450,000 clones, about nine tenths found once; its top ten account for about 1.6%. This CDR3 has 12 residues. The germline CDR1 and CDR2 sequences are KGHDR and SFDVKD. Trimming took 7 bases from V and 8 from J, leaving 11 bases between them. The sample comes from a study of blood T cell repertoires in COVID-19. Study background: T cells, B-cell-depleted T cells, or PBMCs supplied cDNA or gDNA.

The sequenced sample was peripheral blood. The genes are TRBV24-1 and TRBJ1-5; D might be TRBD1 (5 bases). The source is a woman aged 40 to 50 with COVID-19, enrolled during active disease. The CDR3 nucleotides read TGTGCCACCAGGTGGGGGGGGGAGCCCCAGCATTTT. It translates to CATRWGGEPQHF.